This T cell receptor beta chain derives from a study of cytomegalovirus exposure and HLA in healthy donors. Study-wide results and limits: Being productive about 87% or about 30% of the time was typical of most TCR beta V segments in an earlier analysis.

The PCR contained 60 Vbeta and 13 Jbeta primers. Here immunoSEQ multiplex PCR was the method, and the copy in TCRdb shows in-frame clones only, minus some. The data show roughly 90,000 clones, around 68% seen once. With 4 bases clipped from V and 1 base from J, the junction kept 3 bases outside the gene matches. The CDR3 contains 14 residues. CDR1 is SGHDT, CDR2 YYEEEE, per germline. With respect to this clone: Its specificity is unknown.

The receptor was derived from a man aged 25 to 40 in good health and CMV-seropositive. Sequenced material: PBMCs. The gene calls are TRBV5-6 and TRBJ2-3; 7 nucleotides agree with TRBD2. The CDR3 coding sequence is TGTGCCAGCAGCGATACTAGCGGCACAGATACGCAGTATTTT. As protein: CASSDTSGTDTQYF.